The following is a TCR beta chain sequence with its context. What it binds is not known. Treatment defined: roughly ten-day PBMC culture with coronavirus spike peptide pools or control peptides (ViraFEST assay). CDR1 and CDR2 from the germline V gene are SGDLS and YYNGEE. Trimming stripped 4 bases from V and 0 bases from J, with 10 bases between. The CDR3 runs 14 residues. This record comes from a study of vaccination and CD4 T cells after COVID-19. Scientists ran DNA taken from cultured CD4+ T cells through the Oncomine TCR Beta short-read assay for sequencing. A single record per CDR3 protein comes from TCRdb applying MiXCR to the PCR reads. The top ten clones hold around 9.5% of a sample with just under 20,000 distinct CDR3 sequences, 52% of them seen once.

The origin of this receptor is a human donor who had recovered from COVID-19. Sequenced: CD4+ T cells from blood, cultured in vitro. V is TRBV9 and J is TRBJ1-1; D is unclear. As DNA, the CDR3 is TGTGCCAGCAGCTCTCAAAACATGAACACTGAAGCTTTCTTT. Its translation: CASSSQNMNTEAFF.